This section outlines one TCR beta chain sequence together with its context. Its binding antigen is unknown. Base qualities are not provided; no much larger clone lies one nucleotide away. Trimming removed 4 bases from V and 1 base from J, leaving 22 bases between the germline ends. From the cysteine through the phenylalanine, the CDR3 covers 18 amino acids. Kept here is only the CDR3 DNA, which spans 54 bases and is read in frame from base 1. TCRbeta CDR3 regions were amplified from genomic DNA using the immunoSEQ Assay, a bias-controlled multiplex PCR. As for the original processing: The number of nucleated cells in each sample was estimated from the amplification of reference gene primers within the assay. To quantify the absolute abundance of each unique TCRbeta CDR3 rearrangement, sequence reads were collapsed and filtered. For each sample, productive Simpson clonality was calculated as the square root of Simpson's diversity index across productive rearrangements. Entries here come from immuneACCESS through TCRdb and include only in-frame sequences with V and J called. Some clones fail to appear in such tables; in the studies checked, an unresolved V gene covers under half of the shortfall, and the cause of the remainder is unknown. That table furnishes V, J and clone size, whereas the DNA furnished D and trimming. Within this sample are approximately 85,000 clones, with approximately 92% of them counted one time only. 6.3% of the sample comes from the top ten.

Each collaborating institution followed its own protocols to collect whole blood in K2EDTA tubes. Collaborator samples were shipped for TCRbeta analysis as frozen whole blood, isolated PBMCs, or DNA extracted from either sample type. The sample comes from a study of blood T cell repertoires in COVID-19 (dated by TCRdb to about 2020). Regarding the study in general: Samples from collaborators originated in the United States, Italy and Spain and spanned both the acute and convalescent phases of COVID-19. Samples were obtained from the ongoing ImmuneRACE study (first 160 participants) and from 1,254 subjects provided by 6 global collaborators. Subjects who had been exposed to COVID-19, were actively infected with it, or had recovered from it provided the deeply sampled blood TCRbeta repertoires that made up the dataset. Where available, HLA class I and class II types were taken from metadata supplied by the sample provider and were not determined by assay-based typing. Sample metadata almost always included a de-identified subject ID, COVID-19 status, age in years and sex. The prospective study material was composed of cDNA or gDNA derived from T cells, B-cell-depleted T cells, or PBMCs. A freely available public database, intended as a resource for researchers studying the immune response to SARS-CoV-2, is where the repertoires were released.

General study outcomes and caveats: How much clinical and demographic metadata was included differed by source and by participant, and the metadata was provided uncurated.

The chain is assembled from TRBV23-1 and TRBJ1-2; too little of a D gene remains to name it. TRBV23-1 is placed among ORFs of uncertain function. This sequence originates from an older woman with active COVID-19. Sequenced material: peripheral blood. The CDR3: CASSPPRRGTSFNYGYTF. The base sequence is TGCGCCAGCAGTCCCCCCCGACGGGGAACCTCCTTTAACTATGGCTACACCTTC.